This T cell receptor beta chain stems from a study of CD8 T cells in ankylosing spondylitis. Study-level points and caveats: The study identified a TCR beta motif of under ten highly homologous variants that appeared characteristic of ankylosing spondylitis blood. Disease-associated clonotypes exhibited CD8+ identity and were relatively infrequent in peripheral blood.

By quantitative 5'-RACE with molecular barcodes, the TCR beta libraries were made. A single record per CDR3 protein comes from TCRdb applying MiXCR to the 5' RACE reads. The sample shows some 840,000 distinct CDR3 sequences, about an eighth of them seen only once. The germline V gene encodes CDR1 SGDLS and CDR2 YYNGEE. This CDR3 contains 15 residues. The germline V and J ends were trimmed by 0 bases and 4 bases, with 13 bases remaining between them. A few counts support this clonotype. What it binds is not known. Sample: blood, either unsorted or a sorted T cell fraction (not recorded which). This sequence joins TRBV9 and TRBJ1-1; D perhaps matches TRBD1 (5 bases). This receptor was taken from a male donor with ankylosing spondylitis. Here the CDR3 reads CASSVGPLRGTEAFF. For the CDR3, the DNA is TGTGCCAGCAGCGTAGGTCCACTAAGGGGCACTGAAGCTTTCTTT.